Included here is one T cell receptor beta chain sequence, with context. Many counts were recorded for this clonotype. Its antigen has not been determined. The record has no base qualities; no much larger clone is one base away. In the germline V gene, CDR1 corresponds to MGHRA and CDR2 to YSYEKL. From the cysteine up to the phenylalanine, the CDR3 has a length of 13 residues. The DNA shown is the 39-base CDR3, in frame from base 1. V sheds 0 bases and J sheds 14 bases, leaving 11 bases between their ends. The data derive from a study of post-analysis software for immune sequencing data (dated by TCRdb to 2015 to 2017). Notes on the research overall: Disease courses on record covered relapsing-remitting, secondary progressive and progressive-relapsing multiple sclerosis, though some patients had no subtype annotation. A subset of samples was prepared in parallel using single-end sample barcoding, then pooled and co-amplified after Illumina adapter ligation. Patient repertoires were compared against over ten previously published healthy control repertoires from donors aged about 6 to 27 years. General findings and caveats noted by the study authors: Direct clustering with F measure revealed strong co-clustering of samples prepared in the same batch, which led to a batch-effect correction. Compared with controls, multiple sclerosis patients had significantly lower normalized Chao1 diversity, a finding suggesting substantial peripheral T-cell clonal expansion. Significantly higher frequencies in patients than in controls were found for five TRBV segments, including TRBV5-6, TRBV5-1 and TRBV20-1. The control group was slightly older than the multiple sclerosis patient group.

To demonstrate the VDJtools post-analysis software, the study profiled TCR beta repertoires from the peripheral blood of about a dozen young patients with multiple sclerosis. The multiple sclerosis patients were children and adolescents between roughly 6 and 16 years of age. The library was prepared using PCR. This sample was sequenced with an Illumina HiSeq 2500. Unique molecular identifiers were incorporated into TCR beta cDNA libraries to reduce PCR and sequencing biases. Per 1 to 10 million input T cells, roughly 500,000 cDNA molecules were obtained, such that each molecule approximated one T cell. Patient libraries were prepared and sequenced with the same protocol used for the earlier healthy control dataset. Samples belonging to the same batch were prepared together, multiplexed and sequenced on a shared HiSeq lane. The original pipeline was this. MIGEC was used to process the raw barcoded reads, and molecular identifier groups with only a single read were discarded before consensus assembly and CDR3 extraction. VDJtools was used for post-analysis of the clonotype tables, and diversity was normalized by down-sampling every dataset to the size of the smallest sample. In repertoire overlap clustering, CDR3 amino acid sequences, but not nucleotide sequences, were matched to correct batch-related cross-sample contamination. TCRdb passed the public sequencing reads through fastp at Q25 and MiXCR, retaining productive beta sequences. Rows matching on CDR3 protein sequence are summarized as one entry with the most common DNA and genes. In this record, the V and J calls reflect TCRdb's handling and not the investigators' own analysis. Present in this sample are more than 500,000 distinct CDR3 sequences, under 40% of which were seen just once. The ten largest clones add up to around 6% of the sample.

Sequencing used blood. Rearrangement joined TRBV4-1 to TRBJ1-6; the D segment cannot be called with confidence. This clonotype originated in a girl under 18 with multiple sclerosis. In nucleotides, the sequence is TGCGCCAGCAGCCAAGAAAGGAATGTGGCCCTCCACTTT. Its protein is CASSQERNVALHF.